Listed here are 10 T cell receptor beta chains from one sample, sequenced in a study of T cell repertoires in cytomegalovirus infection. TCRdb passed the reads through MiXCR, listing each CDR3 protein once. The table lists some 150,000 distinct CDR3 sequences, 6.5% of them singletons. Sequenced material: PBMCs. Receptor source: a human donor in good health (CMV status not recorded). Some clones in this sample may be carry-over from other donors' samples.

The CDR3, as DNA: TGTGCCAGCAGCTTAGCGGTGGGGGAGACGGAGGGCTACACCTTC. This gives the protein CASSLAVGETEGYTF. This chain uses TRBV7-2 with TRBJ1-2; tentatively, D is TRBD1 (5 bases). The germline CDR1 and CDR2 sequences are SGHTA and FQGNSA. The V end lost 0 bases, the J end lost 8 bases, and 16 bases lay between the germline ends. There are 15 residues in the CDR3.

This clonotype has more than one count but fewer than ten. The chain employs TRBV6-5 and TRBJ1-5; 10 nucleotides align to TRBD1. Trimming cost V 6 bases and J 7 bases; bases outside gene matches: 12. The CDR3 contains 16 residues. Germline values: CDR1 MNHEY, CDR2 SVGAGI. The DNA of the CDR3 is TGTGCCAGCAGCCCGGACAGGGGGTCCTGGAAACAGCCCCAGCATTTT. It is translated as CASSPDRGSWKQPQHF.

The sample holds many counts of this clonotype. The V call is TRBV7-9, the J call TRBJ1-1, with D maybe TRBD1 (5 bases). The CDR3 has 16 residues. The V and J ends lost 4 bases and 0 bases respectively, with 15 bases between them. CDR1 is SEHNR and CDR2 is FQNEAQ in the germline V gene (reference sequence). CDR3 in amino acids: CASSSARTPLNTEAFF. The DNA for the CDR3 is TGTGCCAGCAGCTCAGCCCGGACACCTTTGAACACTGAAGCTTTCTTT.

There are a few counts of this clonotype. This sequence joins TRBV7-2 and TRBJ2-4, with 9 positions matching TRBD2. CDR1 and CDR2 (germline): SGHTA, FQGNSA. V trimming: 0 bases; J trimming: 7 bases; junction bases outside the gene matches: 7. The CDR3 runs to 16 residues. The CDR3 region has the DNA TGTGCCAGCAGCTTAGCGCGCAGCGGGGGGAGGAACATTCAGTACTTC. It yields the protein CASSLARSGGRNIQYF.

The sample holds a few counts of this clonotype. The chain joins TRBV15 to TRBJ1-4, with D uncertain. CDR1 and CDR2 from the germline V gene are LNHNV and YYDKDF (reference sequence). V lost 0 bases and J lost 8, with 16 bases in between. The CDR3 has 16 residues. CDR3 amino acids: CATSRDLTTRSEKLFF. The CDR3, as DNA: TGTGCCACCAGCAGAGATCTGACAACCCGAAGCGAAAAACTGTTTTTT.

This clonotype occurred many times. V is TRBV7-2 and J is TRBJ2-3; 12 positions match TRBD2. Germline V gene lookup returns CDR1 SGHTA and CDR2 FQGNSA. Trimming cost V 4 bases and J 1 base; bases outside gene matches: 3. The CDR3 extends over 16 amino acids. The CDR3 coding sequence is TGTGCCAGCAGCTCGCGGACTAGCGGGGGCACAGATACGCAGTATTTT. It translates to CASSSRTSGGTDTQYF.

The table lists this clonotype with many counts. This chain uses TRBV11-3 with TRBJ2-2; 7 bases are shared with TRBD1. Germline CDR1 is SGHNT and CDR2 is YENEEA. The CDR3 covers 12 residues. V lost 8 bases and J lost 8; bases outside the gene matches: 5. CDR3 DNA: TGTGCCAGCGGACACAGGGGAGGGGAGCTGTTTTTT. This gives the protein CASGHRGGELFF.

The genes are TRBV7-3 and TRBJ1-5, with D possibly TRBD1 on 5 matching bases. This CDR3 has 20 residues. Looked up from germline, CDR1 is SGHTA and CDR2 is FQGTGA. Trimming removed 1 base at V and 1 base at J, with 23 bases between. In DNA, the CDR3 is TGTGCCAGCAGCTTAATGGGGGAACAGGAGGGTAGTCTAAGCAATCAGCCCCAGCATTTT. It yields the protein CASSLMGEQEGSLSNQPQHF.

This clonotype was observed at least ten times. The J gene is TRBJ1-5, the V gene TRBV27; D gene ambiguous. Trimming removed 3 bases from V and 6 bases from J, with 12 bases in between. This CDR3 has 14 amino acids. Germline loops: CDR1 MNHEY, CDR2 SMNVEV (reference sequence). The CDR3 coding sequence is TGTGCCAGCAGTTTCCGAGGGCTGGGTCAGCCCCAGCATTTT. As protein: CASSFRGLGQPQHF.

This clonotype has ten or more counts. The V call is TRBV29-1, the J call TRBJ1-4, with D hard to call. Germline V CDR1 and CDR2: SQVTM, ANQGSEA. The CDR3 contains 12 residues. V lost 7 bases and J lost 5, with 11 bases in between. The CDR3, as DNA: TGCAGCGGTGGAGGTTCCAATGAAAAACTGTTTTTT. Its protein product is CSGGGSNEKLFF.